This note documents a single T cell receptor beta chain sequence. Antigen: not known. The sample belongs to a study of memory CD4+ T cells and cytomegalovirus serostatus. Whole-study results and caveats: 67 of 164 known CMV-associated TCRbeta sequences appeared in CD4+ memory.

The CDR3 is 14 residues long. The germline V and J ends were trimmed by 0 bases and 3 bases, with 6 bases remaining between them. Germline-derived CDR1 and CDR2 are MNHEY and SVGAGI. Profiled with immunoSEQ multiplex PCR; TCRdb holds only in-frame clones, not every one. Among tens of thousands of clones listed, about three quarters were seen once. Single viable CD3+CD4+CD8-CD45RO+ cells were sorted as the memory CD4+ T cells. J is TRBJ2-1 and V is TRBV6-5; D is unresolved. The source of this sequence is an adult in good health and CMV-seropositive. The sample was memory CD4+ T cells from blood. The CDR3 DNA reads TGTGCCAGCAGTTACTCTTCCTACTACAATGAGCAGTTCTTC. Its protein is CASSYSSYYNEQFF.